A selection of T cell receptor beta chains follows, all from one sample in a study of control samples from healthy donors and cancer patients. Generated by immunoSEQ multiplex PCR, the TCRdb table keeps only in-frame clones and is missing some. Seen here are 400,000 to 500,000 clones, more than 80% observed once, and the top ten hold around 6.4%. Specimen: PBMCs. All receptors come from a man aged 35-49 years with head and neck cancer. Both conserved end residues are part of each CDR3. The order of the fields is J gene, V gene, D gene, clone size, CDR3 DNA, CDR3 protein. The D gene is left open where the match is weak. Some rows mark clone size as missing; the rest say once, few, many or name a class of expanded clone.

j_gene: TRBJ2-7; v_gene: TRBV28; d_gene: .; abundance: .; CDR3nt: TGTGCCAGCAGTTTCCCAGCCCGTTCCTACGAGCAGTACTTC; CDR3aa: CASSFPARSYEQYF
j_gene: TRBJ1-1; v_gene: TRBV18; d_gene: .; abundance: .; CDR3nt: TGTGCCAGCTCACCGTCACAGAACCGGAACACTGAAGCTTTCTTT; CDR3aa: CASSPSQNRNTEAFF
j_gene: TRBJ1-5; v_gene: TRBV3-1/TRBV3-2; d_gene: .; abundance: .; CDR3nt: TGTGCCAGCAGCCCCCAACGGTCTCAGCCCCAGCATTTT; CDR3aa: CASSPQRSQPQHF
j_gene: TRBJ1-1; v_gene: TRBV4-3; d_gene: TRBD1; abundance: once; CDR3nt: TGCGCCAGCAGCCAAGGGGACAGTCTTAACACTGAAGCTTTCTTT; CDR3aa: CASSQGDSLNTEAFF
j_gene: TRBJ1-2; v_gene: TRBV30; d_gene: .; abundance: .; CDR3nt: TGTGCCTGGAGATTGGGGGGCACCATCGTAGGGCGGCGGGGCTATGGCTACACCTTC; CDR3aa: CAWRLGGTIVGRRGYGYTF
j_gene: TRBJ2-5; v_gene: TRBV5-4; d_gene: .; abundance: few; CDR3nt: TGTGCCAGCAGCTTGGCGTCTATCCAGTACTTC; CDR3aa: CASSLASIQYF
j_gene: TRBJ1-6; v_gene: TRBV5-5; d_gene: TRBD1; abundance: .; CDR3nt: TGTGCCAGCAGCACAGGACAGGGGATGTCTAATTCACCCCTCCACTTT; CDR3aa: CASSTGQGMSNSPLHF
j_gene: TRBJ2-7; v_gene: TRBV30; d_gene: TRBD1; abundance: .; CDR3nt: TGTGCCTGGAGTGGGACAGGGGTGGCCTACGAGCAGTACTTC; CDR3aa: CAWSGTGVAYEQYF
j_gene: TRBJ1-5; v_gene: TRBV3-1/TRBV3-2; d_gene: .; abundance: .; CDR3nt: TGTGCCAGCAGCCAGGCAGGGACTCATCAGCCCCAGCATTTT; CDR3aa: CASSQAGTHQPQHF
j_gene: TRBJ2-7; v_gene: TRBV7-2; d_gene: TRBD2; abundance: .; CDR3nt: TGTGCCAGCAGCCCTCCGCGGGGGGGGACCTACGAGCAGTACTTC; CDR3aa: CASSPPRGGTYEQYF
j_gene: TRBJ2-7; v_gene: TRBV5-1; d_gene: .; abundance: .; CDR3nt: TGCGCCAGCAGTACGACAGGTAACGGAGAGCAGTACTTC; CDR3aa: CASSTTGNGEQYF
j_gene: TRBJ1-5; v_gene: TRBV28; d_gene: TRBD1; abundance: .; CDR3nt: TGTGCCAGTAACCCGGGACAGGGGACCAATCAGCCCCAGCATTTT; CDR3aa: CASNPGQGTNQPQHF
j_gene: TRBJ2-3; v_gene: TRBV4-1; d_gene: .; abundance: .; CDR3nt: TGCGCCAGCAGCCAAGATGGGCTCTTGGATACGCAGTATTTT; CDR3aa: CASSQDGLLDTQYF
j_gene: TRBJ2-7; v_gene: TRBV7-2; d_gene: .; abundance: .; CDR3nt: TGTGCCAGCAGCTTAGGGTCCTACGAGCAGTACTTC; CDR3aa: CASSLGSYEQYF
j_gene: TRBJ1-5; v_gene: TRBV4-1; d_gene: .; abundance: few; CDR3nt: TGCGCCAGCAGCACCGACGATACCGACCAGCCCCAGCATTTT; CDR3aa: CASSTDDTDQPQHF
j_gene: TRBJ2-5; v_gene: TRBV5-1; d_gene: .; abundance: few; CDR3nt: TGCGCCAGCAGCTTAGGGCAGGCCCAAGAGACCCAGTACTTC; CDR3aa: CASSLGQAQETQYF
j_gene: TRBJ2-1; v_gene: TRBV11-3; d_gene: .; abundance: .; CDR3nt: TGTGCCAGCAGCCCCACGAGGAGAGCTTACAATGAGCAGTTCTTC; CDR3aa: CASSPTRRAYNEQFF
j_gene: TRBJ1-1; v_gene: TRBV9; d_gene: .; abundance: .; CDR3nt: TGTGCCAGCAGCCCCAGTTCCGGGACGGACACTGAAGCTTTCTTT; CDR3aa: CASSPSSGTDTEAFF
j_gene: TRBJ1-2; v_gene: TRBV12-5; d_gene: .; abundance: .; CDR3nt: TGTGCTAGTGGTCGGGCCTCTGTTGGTGGCTACACCTTC; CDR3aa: CASGRASVGGYTF
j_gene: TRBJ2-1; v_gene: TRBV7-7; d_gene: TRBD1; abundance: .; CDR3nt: TGTGCTAGCAGCTTAGAACAGGGGCATGAGCAGTTCTTC; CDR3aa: CASSLEQGHEQFF
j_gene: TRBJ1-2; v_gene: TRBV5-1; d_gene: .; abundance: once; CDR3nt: TGCGCCAGCAGCTTGGAGGGAACCTATGGCTACACCTTC; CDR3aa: CASSLEGTYGYTF
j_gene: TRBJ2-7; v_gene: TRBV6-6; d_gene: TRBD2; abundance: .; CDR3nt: TGTGCCAGCAGTCTAAGCGGGATCACACTCTACGAGCAGTACTTC; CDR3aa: CASSLSGITLYEQYF
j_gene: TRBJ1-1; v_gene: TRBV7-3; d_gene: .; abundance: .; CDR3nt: TGTGCCAGCAGCTTAACCCGAGGAGACACTGAAGCTTTCTTT; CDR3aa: CASSLTRGDTEAFF
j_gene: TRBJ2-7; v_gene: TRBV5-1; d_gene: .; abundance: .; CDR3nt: TGCGCCAGCAGCTTGGTACGGGGGGCCGGCGAGCAGTACTTC; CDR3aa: CASSLVRGAGEQYF
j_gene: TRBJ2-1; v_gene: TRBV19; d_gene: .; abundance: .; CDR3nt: TGTGCCAGTAGTATAGTGGGCGGGATCCCCTACAATGAGCAGTTCTTC; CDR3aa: CASSIVGGIPYNEQFF
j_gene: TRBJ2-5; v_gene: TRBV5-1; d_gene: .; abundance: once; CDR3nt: TGCGCCAGCAGCTTGGAGGCTAACGTAGGGACCCAGTACTTC; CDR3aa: CASSLEANVGTQYF
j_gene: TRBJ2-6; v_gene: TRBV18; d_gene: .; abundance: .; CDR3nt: TGTGCCAGCTCACCCAAACCCTACAGACCTGGGGCCAACGTCCTGACTTTC; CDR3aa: CASSPKPYRPGANVLTF
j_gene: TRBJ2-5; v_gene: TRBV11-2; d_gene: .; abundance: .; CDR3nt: TGTGCCAGCAGCTTAGACCTGGCAGAGACCCAGTACTTC; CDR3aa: CASSLDLAETQYF
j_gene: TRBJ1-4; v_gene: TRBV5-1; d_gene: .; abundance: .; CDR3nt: TGCGCCAGCAGCTTGGACCCGTTAGGACTAGGGGAAAAACTGTTTTTT; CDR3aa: CASSLDPLGLGEKLFF
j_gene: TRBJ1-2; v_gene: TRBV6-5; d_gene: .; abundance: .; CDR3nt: TGTGCCAGCACCGAGGGCGTAACTAGTGGCTACACCTTC; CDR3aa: CASTEGVTSGYTF
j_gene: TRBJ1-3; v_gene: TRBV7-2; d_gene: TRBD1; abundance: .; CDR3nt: TGTGCCAGCAGCTTAGGGACAGGGTTCCTTTATTCAGGAAACACCATATATTTT; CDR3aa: CASSLGTGFLYSGNTIYF
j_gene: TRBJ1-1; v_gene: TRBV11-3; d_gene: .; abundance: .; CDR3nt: TGTGCCAGCAGCTTAGATGGGGGGCGTGAAGCTTTCTTT; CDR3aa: CASSLDGGREAFF
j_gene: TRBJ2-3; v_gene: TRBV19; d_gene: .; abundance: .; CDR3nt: TGTGCCAGCTCGACAGTACTCACAGATACGCAGTATTTT; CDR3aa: CASSTVLTDTQYF
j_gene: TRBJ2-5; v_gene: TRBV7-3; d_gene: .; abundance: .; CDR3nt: TGTGCCAGCAGCTCAGCCACTAGAGAGACCCAGTACTTC; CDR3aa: CASSSATRETQYF
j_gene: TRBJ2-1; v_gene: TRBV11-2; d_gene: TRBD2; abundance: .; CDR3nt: TGTGCCAGCAGCTTAGGGGAGGGGAGGACTACCAACAATGAGCAGTTCTTC; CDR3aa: CASSLGEGRTTNNEQFF
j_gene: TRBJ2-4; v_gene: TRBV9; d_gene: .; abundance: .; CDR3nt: TGTGCCAGCAGCGCCTCGGACAGATTAGCCAAAAACATTCAGTACTTC; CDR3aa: CASSASDRLAKNIQYF
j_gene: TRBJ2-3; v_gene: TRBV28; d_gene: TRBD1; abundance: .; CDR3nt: TGTGCCAGCAGTTCACAGGACAGGGGGCTGTCGGATACGCAGTATTTT; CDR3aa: CASSSQDRGLSDTQYF
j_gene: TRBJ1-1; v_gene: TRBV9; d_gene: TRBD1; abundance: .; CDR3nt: TGTGCCAGCAGCGCGTCACAGGGGGCGAACACTGAAGCTTTCTTT; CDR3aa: CASSASQGANTEAFF
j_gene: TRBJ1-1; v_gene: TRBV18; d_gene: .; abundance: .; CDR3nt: TGTGCCAGCTCACCCACCCCGCGGCCGCCTGAAGCTTTCTTT; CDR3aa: CASSPTPRPPEAFF
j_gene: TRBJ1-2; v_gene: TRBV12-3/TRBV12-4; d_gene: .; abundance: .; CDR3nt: TGTGCCAGCAGTACGCTGCAGGCGAGGGGCTACACCTTC; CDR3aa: CASSTLQARGYTF
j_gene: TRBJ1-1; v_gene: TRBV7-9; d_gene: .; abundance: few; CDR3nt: TGTGCCAGCAGCCAGGGACAGAACACTGAAGCTTTCTTT; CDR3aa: CASSQGQNTEAFF
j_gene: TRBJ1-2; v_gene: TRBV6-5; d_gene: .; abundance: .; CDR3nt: TGTGCCAGCAGTTACGCATCTCGTAAGGGGGACTATGGCTACACCTTC; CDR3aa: CASSYASRKGDYGYTF
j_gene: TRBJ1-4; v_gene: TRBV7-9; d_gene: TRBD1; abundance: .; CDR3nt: TGTGCCAGCAGCCGACAGGGAAAACTGTTTTTT; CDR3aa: CASSRQGKLFF
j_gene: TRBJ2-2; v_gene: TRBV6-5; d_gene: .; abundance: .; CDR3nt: TGTGCCAGCAGTTACGATATTTTCACCGGGGAGCTGTTTTTT; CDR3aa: CASSYDIFTGELFF
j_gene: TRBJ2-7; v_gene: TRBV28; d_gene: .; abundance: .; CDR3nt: TGTGCCAGCAGCACTTCAAGGGAGGTTTACGAGCAGTACTTC; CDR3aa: CASSTSREVYEQYF
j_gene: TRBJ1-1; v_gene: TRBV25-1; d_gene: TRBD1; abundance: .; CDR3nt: TGTGCCAGCAGTGAATATTCCGGACAGGGGGCGATTTACACTGAAGCTTTCTTT; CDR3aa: CASSEYSGQGAIYTEAFF
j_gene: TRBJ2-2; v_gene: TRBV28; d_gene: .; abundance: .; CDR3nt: TGTGCCAGCAGTTTATGGCAGGGGTCAAGCACCGGGGAGCTGTTTTTT; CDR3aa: CASSLWQGSSTGELFF
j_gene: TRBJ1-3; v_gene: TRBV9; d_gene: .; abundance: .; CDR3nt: TGTGCCAGCAGCGGCGGCAGCAGCACCTTCTCTGGAAACACCATATATTTT; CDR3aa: CASSGGSSTFSGNTIYF
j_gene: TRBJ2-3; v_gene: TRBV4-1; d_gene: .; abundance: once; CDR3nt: TGCGCCAGCAGCCGGCTTGAGACAGATACGCAGTATTTT; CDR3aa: CASSRLETDTQYF
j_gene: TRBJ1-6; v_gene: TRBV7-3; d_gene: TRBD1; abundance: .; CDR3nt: TGTGCCAGCAGCCTCGGGACAGGCAACAATTCACCCCTCCACTTT; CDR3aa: CASSLGTGNNSPLHF
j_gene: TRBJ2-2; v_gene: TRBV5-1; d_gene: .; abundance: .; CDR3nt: TGCGCCAGCAGCCGCCAGGGAGGAGGGGAGCTGTTTTTT; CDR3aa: CASSRQGGGELFF
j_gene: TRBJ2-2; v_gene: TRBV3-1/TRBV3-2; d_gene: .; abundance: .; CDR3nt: TGTGCCAGCAACGAGGGAGTAAACACCGGGGAGCTGTTTTTT; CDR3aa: CASNEGVNTGELFF
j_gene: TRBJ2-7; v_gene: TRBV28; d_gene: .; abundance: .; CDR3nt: TGTGCCAGCAGTGGTAATTCCTACGAGCAGTACTTC; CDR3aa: CASSGNSYEQYF
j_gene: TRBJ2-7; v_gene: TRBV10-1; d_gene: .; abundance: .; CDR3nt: TGCGCCAGCAGTGAGTCGGGGCCCCCCTACGAGCAGTACTTC; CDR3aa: CASSESGPPYEQYF